This record covers a single TCR beta chain. The data originate from a study of T cells in women clearing cervical HPV infection. Study details: Controls' single incident HPV16 infection cleared within 12 months without precancer.

Here immunoSEQ multiplex PCR was the method, and the copy in TCRdb shows in-frame clones only, minus some. The sample table sets out roughly 20,000 clones. Sequencing used blood buffy coat. This TCR was sampled from a woman aged 18 to 69 with a cervical HPV16 infection that either progressed to CIN3+ or cleared (not recorded which).

This chain's CDR3 is CASSPGQGESGGELFF. CDR3 bases read: TGTGCCAGCAGCCCGGGACAGGGGGAGAGCGGCGGGGAG. The V and J genes are TRBV7-3 and TRBJ2-2; 11 bases line up with TRBD1. With the read ending 3 residues before the CDR3 end, the germline J gene is used to fill in that end. The V and J ends lost 5 bases and 7 bases, in that order; junction bases with no gene match: 9. Germline V gene data show CDR1 as SGHTA and CDR2 as FQGTGA. CDR3 length: 16 amino acids. Supplemented by reference TRBV7-3 and TRBJ2-2, the full variable domain reads GAGVSQTPSNKVTEKGKYVELRCDPISGHTALYWYRQSLGQGPEFLIYFQGTGAADDSGLPNDRFFAVRPEGSVSTLKIQRTERGDSAVYLCASSPGQGESGGELFFGEGSRLTVL.